A few counts support the clone carrying this T cell receptor beta chain. What it recognizes is unknown. This sample is drawn from a study of TIL therapy for anti-PD-1-resistant metastatic lung cancer. Study at large: Patients then received nivolumab; progressors got lymphodepletion, TIL and IL-2.

V dropped 9 bases and J dropped 7; count of bases not matched to a gene: 15. This CDR3 spans 17 amino acids. Looked up from germline, CDR1 is SGHVS and CDR2 is FQNEAQ. The time point denotes: pre-treatment sample, taken before nivolumab and TIL therapy. The libraries were made with immunoSEQ v3. Each library reached some 2 million read pairs, or about 5-6 million at deep level. Method: immunoSEQ multiplex PCR; TCRdb's copy keeps in-frame clones and lacks some. The sample carries around 55,000 clones, around four fifths recorded once. General study findings and limits: TIL clonotype persistence in blood showed no apparent association with response. Treatment-naive, never-smoker and oncogene-addicted patients were overrepresented in this highly selected cohort.

Material: blood, obtained at baseline. This TCR was sampled from a person aged 25-80 years with non-small cell lung cancer. This sequence joins TRBV7-8 and TRBJ2-3; 14 bases are a match to TRBD2. DNA of the CDR3: TGTGCCAGACCCATTCCCGGGACTAGCGGGAGCCCATATACGCAGTATTTT. Amino acids: CARPIPGTSGSPYTQYF.